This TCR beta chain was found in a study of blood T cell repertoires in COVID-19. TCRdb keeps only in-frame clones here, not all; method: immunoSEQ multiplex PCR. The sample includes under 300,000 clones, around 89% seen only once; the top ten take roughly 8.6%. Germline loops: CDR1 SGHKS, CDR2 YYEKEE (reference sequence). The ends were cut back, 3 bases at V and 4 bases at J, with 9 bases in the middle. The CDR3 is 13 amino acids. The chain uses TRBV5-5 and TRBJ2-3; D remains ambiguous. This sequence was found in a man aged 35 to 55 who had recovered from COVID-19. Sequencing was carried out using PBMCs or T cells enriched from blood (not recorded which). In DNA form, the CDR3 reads TGTGCCAGCAGCTCAATTACAGCAGATACGCAGTATTTT. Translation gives CASSSITADTQYF.